Listed here are 10 T cell receptor beta chains from one sample, sequenced in a study of blood T cell repertoires in COVID-19. Here immunoSEQ multiplex PCR was the method, and the copy in TCRdb shows in-frame clones only, minus some. The sample holds 220,000 or so clones, about 80% seen once. Sequenced material: peripheral blood. These receptors were taken from a woman aged 25-40 years who had recovered from COVID-19.

The chain combines TRBV6-1 with TRBJ1-3; no clear D gene. The CDR3 covers 13 residues. Looked up from germline, CDR1 is MNHNS and CDR2 is SASEGT. Trimming stripped 1 base from V and 13 bases from J, with 14 bases between. CDR3 region: CASSEGGVLIIYF. The CDR3 nucleotides are TGTGCCAGCAGTGAAGGAGGCGTCCTTATAATATATTTT.

This clone was picked up a small number of times. A far larger clone is only one base removed, so a read error is likely. The chain recombines TRBV5-1 with TRBJ2-3, with 13 bases matching TRBD2. The germline CDR1 and CDR2 sequences are SGHRS and YFSETQ. The CDR3 has 15 residues. V lost 1 base, J lost 4 bases, and 0 bases stayed unmatched. The CDR3 bases are TGCGCCAGCAGCTTGACTAGCGGGAGGGCAGATACGCAGTATTTT. This gives the protein CASSLTSGRADTQYF.

Concerning this clone: The junction departs from the called germline gene at one end, perhaps through a read error. The V and J genes are TRBV19 and TRBJ2-7; 9 nucleotides align to TRBD1. In germline, CDR1 is LNHDA, CDR2 SQIVND (reference sequence). The CDR3 consists of 11 residues. The CDR3 is CASTRGDRAHF. The CDR3, as DNA: TGTGCCAGTACGCGAGGGGACAGGGCGCACTTC.

To note about this clone: One junction end does not reproduce the germline sequence, and a read error may be involved. This sequence joins TRBV7-7 and TRBJ1-3; 7 nucleotides agree with TRBD1. This CDR3 is built from 15 residues. Germline loops: CDR1 SSHAT, CDR2 FNYEAQ (reference sequence). This chain's CDR3 is CASSLGTGAENTIYF. For the CDR3, the DNA is TGTGCTAGCAGCTTAGGTACAGGGGCTGAAAACACCATATATTTT. Full variable domain (missing parts from reference TRBV7-7 and TRBJ1-3): GAGVSQSPRYKVTKRGQDVTLRCDPISSHATLYWYQQALGQGPEFLTYFNYEAQPDKSGLPSDRFSAERPEGSISTLTIQRTEQRDSAMYRCASSLGTGAENTIYFGEGSWLTVV.

The sample holds one count of this clone. The rearrangement uses TRBV29-1 and TRBJ2-3; D may be TRBD2 (7 bases). The CDR3 consists of 14 residues. V lost 5 bases, J lost 6 bases, and 18 bases lay in between. The germline CDR1 and CDR2 sequences are SQVTM and ANQGSEA. The CDR3 nucleotides are TGCAGCGTTCTCCTAGCGGACAGACCGGATACGCAGTATTTT. It encodes CSVLLADRPDTQYF.

This chain joins TRBV30 and TRBJ2-1; D unresolved. Germline CDR1 is GTSNPN and CDR2 is SVGIG (reference sequence). The CDR3 sequence is 16 residues long. Trimming stripped 1 base from V and 0 bases from J, with 13 bases between. CDR3 residues: CAWSALAGGSYNEQFF. The CDR3, as DNA: TGTGCCTGGAGTGCCCTCGCTGGCGGCTCCTACAATGAGCAGTTCTTC.

The chain uses TRBV5-1 and TRBJ2-1; TRBD2 is a possible D gene (6 bases). Germline V gene data show CDR1 as SGHRS and CDR2 as YFSETQ. CDR3 length: 20 amino acids. Trimming shortened V by 3 bases and J by 0 bases, and 25 bases separated the two germline ends. CDR3: CASSSAPLGRMMGSYNEQFF. DNA for the CDR3: TGCGCCAGCAGCTCCGCCCCCCTAGGGAGGATGATGGGCTCCTACAATGAGCAGTTCTTC.

The rearrangement uses TRBV24-1 and TRBJ2-3; D not resolved. The ends were cut back, 2 bases at V and 3 bases at J, with 17 bases in the middle. Germline CDR1 and CDR2: KGHDR and SFDVKD. There are 17 residues in the CDR3. CDR3 loop: CATSDSKRTLRTDTQYF. DNA of the CDR3: TGTGCCACCAGTGATTCGAAACGTACACTCAGGACAGATACGCAGTATTTT.

The chain recombines TRBV19 with TRBJ2-7; 12 nucleotides match TRBD2. This CDR3 is built from 16 residues. The trim removed 3 bases at V and 2 bases at J, leaving 5 bases unmatched. Germline V CDR1 and CDR2: LNHDA, SQIVND (reference sequence). This CDR3 reads CASSMGLAGLPYEQYF. The CDR3, as DNA: TGTGCCAGTAGTATGGGACTAGCGGGTCTTCCCTACGAGCAGTACTTC.

V usage is TRBV7-3 and J usage is TRBJ2-2, with D perhaps matching TRBD2 (6 bases). The CDR3 length is 12 residues. Trimming left V 5 bases short and J 9 bases short, with 10 bases between. Germline-derived CDR1 and CDR2 are SGHTA and FQGTGA. CDR3 amino acids: CASSPLARELFF. CDR3 bases: TGTGCCAGCAGCCCCCTAGCGAGGGAGCTGTTTTTT. Combining the CDR3 with reference TRBV7-3 and TRBJ2-2 gives the whole variable domain GAGVSQTPSNKVTEKGKYVELRCDPISGHTALYWYRQSLGQGPEFLIYFQGTGAADDSGLPNDRFFAVRPEGSVSTLKIQRTERGDSAVYLCASSPLARELFFGEGSRLTVL.